Listed below are T cell receptor beta chains from one sample, sequenced in a study of neoadjuvant anti-PD-1 for oral cavity cancer. TCRdb's table, derived via immunoSEQ multiplex PCR, lists solely in-frame clones and lacks some. Here the sample spans some 30,000 clones, almost 80% being singletons. The input for sequencing was PBMCs, taken after nivolumab (anti-PD-1) treatment. These receptors originate from a person aged 35 to 85 with oral cavity squamous cell carcinoma. The CDR3 runs from the conserved cysteine through the conserved F or W. Each record gives: D gene, clone size, V gene, J gene, CDR3 protein, CDR3 DNA. The D gene is left open where the match is weak. Rows give clone size only sometimes, using once, few, many, or a class for an expanded clone.

D: .; size: once; V: TRBV10-2; J: TRBJ2-7; CDR3: CASSEIRGGEQYF; DNA: TGCGCCAGCAGTGAGATTCGGGGAGGCGAGCAGTACTTC
D: .; size: .; V: TRBV6-5; J: TRBJ1-1; CDR3: CASSYKRDTEAFF; DNA: TGTGCCAGCAGTTACAAGAGGGACACTGAAGCTTTCTTT
D: TRBD1; size: .; V: TRBV19; J: TRBJ2-2; CDR3: CASSIQGASGELFF; DNA: TGTGCCAGTAGTATACAGGGGGCGAGCGGGGAGCTGTTTTTT
D: TRBD1; size: few; V: TRBV4-3; J: TRBJ1-4; CDR3: CASSQDRQGAFGEKLFF; DNA: TGCGCCAGCAGCCAAGACAGACAGGGGGCCTTTGGTGAAAAACTGTTTTTT
D: .; size: .; V: TRBV2; J: TRBJ1-2; CDR3: CASMGDGPGPNYGYTF; DNA: TGTGCCAGCATGGGAGATGGTCCAGGGCCTAACTATGGCTACACCTTC
D: TRBD1; size: .; V: TRBV11-2; J: TRBJ2-1; CDR3: CASSFLPTGAYEQFF; DNA: TGTGCCAGCAGCTTCCTACCGACAGGGGCGTATGAGCAGTTCTTC
D: .; size: .; V: TRBV11-2; J: TRBJ2-1; CDR3: CASSLEGSSYNEQFF; DNA: TGTGCCAGCAGCTTAGAAGGGAGCTCCTACAATGAGCAGTTCTTC
D: TRBD1; size: .; V: TRBV9; J: TRBJ2-7; CDR3: CASSPTAWDRGGEQYF; DNA: TGTGCCAGCAGCCCCACCGCCTGGGACAGGGGAGGCGAGCAGTACTTC
D: .; size: few; V: TRBV5-6; J: TRBJ2-5; CDR3: CASSPGGVRAGETQYF; DNA: TGTGCCAGCAGCCCAGGCGGGGTACGGGCAGGGGAGACCCAGTACTTC
D: .; size: .; V: TRBV27; J: TRBJ2-7; CDR3: CASAFQGREQYF; DNA: TGTGCCAGCGCGTTTCAGGGAAGAGAGCAGTACTTC
D: TRBD1; size: .; V: TRBV4-1; J: TRBJ1-1; CDR3: CASSLPDRVSEAFF; DNA: TGCGCCAGCAGCCTCCCGGACAGGGTAAGTGAAGCTTTCTTT
D: TRBD1; size: .; V: TRBV19; J: TRBJ1-1; CDR3: CASSRQGQTEAFF; DNA: TGTGCCAGTAGCCGACAGGGCCAGACTGAAGCTTTCTTT
D: .; size: .; V: TRBV5-1; J: TRBJ2-7; CDR3: CASSVDVDNSYEQYF; DNA: TGCGCCAGCAGCGTAGACGTGGACAACTCCTACGAGCAGTACTTC
D: .; size: .; V: TRBV6-5; J: TRBJ2-1; CDR3: CASAGAIPYNEQFF; DNA: TGTGCCAGCGCGGGGGCCATCCCCTACAATGAGCAGTTCTTC
D: .; size: .; V: TRBV7-3; J: TRBJ2-1; CDR3: CASSPLVGGYNEQFF; DNA: TGTGCCAGCAGCCCCCTCGTCGGGGGCTACAATGAGCAGTTCTTC
D: .; size: .; V: TRBV25-1; J: TRBJ1-1; CDR3: CASSEAAGTMNTEAFF; DNA: TGTGCCAGCAGTGAAGCCGCGGGAACCATGAACACTGAAGCTTTCTTT
D: TRBD1; size: .; V: TRBV27; J: TRBJ2-2; CDR3: CASSLGTGGTGELFF; DNA: TGTGCCAGCAGTTTAGGGACAGGGGGCACCGGGGAGCTGTTTTTT
D: TRBD1; size: few; V: TRBV9; J: TRBJ2-7; CDR3: CASSPGTALYEQYF; DNA: TGTGCCAGCAGCCCCGGGACAGCCCTCTACGAGCAGTACTTC
D: .; size: .; V: TRBV10-1; J: TRBJ2-5; CDR3: CASSESVGQETQYF; DNA: TGCGCCAGCAGTGAGTCGGTGGGCCAAGAGACCCAGTACTTC
D: TRBD1; size: .; V: TRBV5-8; J: TRBJ1-2; CDR3: CASSFSGTGGAYGYTF; DNA: TGTGCCAGCAGCTTCAGCGGGACAGGGGGCGCGTATGGCTACACCTTC
D: .; size: .; V: TRBV7-2; J: TRBJ2-1; CDR3: CASSPQGVRGPIYNEQFF; DNA: TGTGCCAGCAGCCCGCAAGGGGTGCGGGGGCCCATCTACAATGAGCAGTTCTTC
D: .; size: .; V: TRBV7-8; J: TRBJ2-2; CDR3: CASTFTSTGNTGELFF; DNA: TGTGCCAGCACCTTTACCTCGACAGGAAACACCGGGGAGCTGTTTTTT
D: TRBD2; size: few; V: TRBV4-2; J: TRBJ2-3; CDR3: CASSPLGSRGGSTDTQYF; DNA: TGTGCCAGCAGCCCCCTGGGGTCGCGGGGGGGGAGCACAGATACGCAGTATTTT
D: .; size: once; V: TRBV25-1; J: TRBJ2-7; CDR3: CASTIRGDKQYF; DNA: TGTGCCAGCACGATCAGGGGAGATAAGCAGTACTTC